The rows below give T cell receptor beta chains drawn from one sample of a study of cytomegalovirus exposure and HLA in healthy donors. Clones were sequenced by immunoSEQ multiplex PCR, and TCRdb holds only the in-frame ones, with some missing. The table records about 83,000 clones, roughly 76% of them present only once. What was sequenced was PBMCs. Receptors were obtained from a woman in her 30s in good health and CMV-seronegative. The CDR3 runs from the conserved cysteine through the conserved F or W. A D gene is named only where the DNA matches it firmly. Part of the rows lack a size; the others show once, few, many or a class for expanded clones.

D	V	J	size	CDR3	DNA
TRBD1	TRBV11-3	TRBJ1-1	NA	CASSPGGQLNTEAFF	TGTGCCAGCAGCCCCGGGGGACAGTTGAACACTGAAGCTTTCTTT
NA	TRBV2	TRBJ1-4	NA	CASSEESGGVEKLFF	TGTGCCAGCAGTGAAGAGTCCGGAGGAGTCGAAAAACTGTTTTTT
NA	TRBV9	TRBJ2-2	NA	CASNRVGSRHTGELFF	TGTGCCAGCAACAGAGTTGGGAGTCGTCATACCGGGGAGCTGTTTTTT
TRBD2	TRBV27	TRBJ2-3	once	CASSTGTSGRKTDTQYF	TGTGCCAGCAGTACCGGGACTAGCGGGAGGAAGACAGATACGCAGTATTTT
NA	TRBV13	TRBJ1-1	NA	CASSLGRGKNTEAFF	TGTGCCAGCAGCTTAGGCAGGGGCAAAAACACTGAAGCTTTCTTT
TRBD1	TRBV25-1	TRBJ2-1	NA	CASSGTGGASYNEQFF	TGTGCCAGCAGTGGGACAGGGGGCGCTTCCTACAATGAGCAGTTCTTC
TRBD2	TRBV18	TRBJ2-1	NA	CASSPQTSFLQFF	TGTGCCAGCTCACCTCAGACTAGCTTCCTGCAGTTCTTC
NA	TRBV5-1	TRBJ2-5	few	CASSSGGAGETQYF	TGCGCCAGCAGTTCGGGGGGCGCAGGAGAGACCCAGTACTTC
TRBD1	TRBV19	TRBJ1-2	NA	CASRPRGTDSNYGYTF	TGTGCCAGTAGGCCGAGGGGGACAGACTCTAACTATGGCTACACCTTC
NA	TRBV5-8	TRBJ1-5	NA	CASSLGQGTGQPQHF	TGTGCCAGCAGCTTGGGTCAGGGGACGGGACAGCCCCAGCATTTT
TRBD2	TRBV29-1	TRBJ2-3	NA	CSVVAGVADTQYF	TGCAGCGTTGTGGCGGGAGTCGCAGATACGCAGTATTTT
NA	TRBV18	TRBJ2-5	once	CASSPLPQETQYF	TGTGCCAGCTCACCCCTTCCGCAAGAGACCCAGTACTTC
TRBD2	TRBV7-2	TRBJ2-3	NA	CASSLGRTNGRGDTQYF	TGTGCCAGCAGCTTAGGTCGGACTAACGGGAGGGGAGATACGCAGTATTTT
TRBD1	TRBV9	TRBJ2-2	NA	CASSGPQGALTGELFF	TGTGCCAGCAGCGGACCCCAGGGGGCGCTTACCGGGGAGCTGTTTTTT
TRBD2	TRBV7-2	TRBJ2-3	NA	CASSYTSGTDTQYF	TGTGCCAGCAGCTACACTAGCGGCACAGATACGCAGTATTTT
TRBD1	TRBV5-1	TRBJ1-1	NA	CANSLEAGGASRAFF	TGCGCCAACAGCTTGGAGGCAGGGGGCGCAAGTCGGGCTTTCTTT
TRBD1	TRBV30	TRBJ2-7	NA	CACRRDRSFYEQYF	TGTGCCTGTCGACGGGACAGGAGTTTCTACGAGCAGTACTTC
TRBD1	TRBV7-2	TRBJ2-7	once	CASRRGTDYEQYF	TGTGCCAGCAGACGAGGGACAGATTACGAGCAGTACTTC
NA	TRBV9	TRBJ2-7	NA	CASSPRSSSYEQYF	TGTGCCAGCAGCCCCCGATCGAGCTCCTACGAGCAGTACTTC